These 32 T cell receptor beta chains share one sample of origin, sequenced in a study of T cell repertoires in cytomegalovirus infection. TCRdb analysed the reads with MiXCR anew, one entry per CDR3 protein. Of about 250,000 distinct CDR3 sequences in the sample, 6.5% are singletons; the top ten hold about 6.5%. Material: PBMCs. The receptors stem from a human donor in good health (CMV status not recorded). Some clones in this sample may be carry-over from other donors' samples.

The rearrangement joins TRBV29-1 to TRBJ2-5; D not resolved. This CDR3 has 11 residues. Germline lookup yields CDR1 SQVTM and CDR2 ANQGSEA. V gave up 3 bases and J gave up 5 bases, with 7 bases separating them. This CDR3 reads CSVELGETQYF. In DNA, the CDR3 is TGCAGCGTTGAGCTAGGGGAGACCCAGTACTTC.

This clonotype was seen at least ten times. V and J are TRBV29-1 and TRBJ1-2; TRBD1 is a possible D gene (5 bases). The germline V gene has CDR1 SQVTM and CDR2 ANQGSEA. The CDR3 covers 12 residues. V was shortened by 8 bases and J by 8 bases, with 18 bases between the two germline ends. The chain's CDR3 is CSIQDIAIGYTF. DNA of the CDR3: TGCAGCATACAGGATATAGCTATCGGCTACACCTTC. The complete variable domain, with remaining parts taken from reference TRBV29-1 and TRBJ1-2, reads SAVISQKPSRDICQRGTSLTIQCQVDSQVTMMFWYRQQPGQSLTLIATANQGSEATYESGFVIDKFPISRPNLTFSTLTVSNMSPEDSSIYLCSIQDIAIGYTFGSGTRLTVV.

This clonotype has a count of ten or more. The CDR3 nucleotides are TGTGCCAGTAGTCGCACTCGACAGGGAAACACCGGGGAGCTGTTTTTT. It specifies CASSRTRQGNTGELFF. The genes are TRBV19 and TRBJ2-2, with 7 bases fitting TRBD1. Germline-derived CDR1 and CDR2 are LNHDA and SQIVND (reference sequence). Trimming cost V 5 bases and J 2 bases; bases outside gene matches: 8. The CDR3 totals 16 residues. The whole variable domain, remainder taken from reference TRBV19 and TRBJ2-2, is DGGITQSPKYLFRKEGQNVTLSCEQNLNHDAMYWYRQDPGQGLRLIYYSQIVNDFQKGDIAEGYSVSREKKESFPLTVTSAQKNPTAFYLCASSRTRQGNTGELFFGEGSRLTVL.

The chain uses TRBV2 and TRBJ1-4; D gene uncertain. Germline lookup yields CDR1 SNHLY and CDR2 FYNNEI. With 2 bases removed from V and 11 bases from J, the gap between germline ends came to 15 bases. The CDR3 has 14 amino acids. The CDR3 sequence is CASSESHYPTKLFF. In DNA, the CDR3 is TGTGCCAGCAGTGAATCACACTATCCGACGAAACTGTTTTTT.

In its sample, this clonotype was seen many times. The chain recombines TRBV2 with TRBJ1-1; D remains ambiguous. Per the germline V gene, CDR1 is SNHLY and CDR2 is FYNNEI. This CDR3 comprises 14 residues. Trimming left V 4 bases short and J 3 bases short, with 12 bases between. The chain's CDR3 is CASSGSDYYTEAFF. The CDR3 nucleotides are TGTGCCAGCAGTGGGTCAGACTATTACACTGAAGCTTTCTTT.

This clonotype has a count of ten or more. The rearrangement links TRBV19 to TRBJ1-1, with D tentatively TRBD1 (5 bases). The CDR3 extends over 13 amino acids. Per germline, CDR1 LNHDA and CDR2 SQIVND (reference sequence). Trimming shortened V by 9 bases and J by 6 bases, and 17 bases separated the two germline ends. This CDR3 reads CASLSRRDAEAFF. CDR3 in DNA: TGTGCCAGCCTCAGCCGGAGGGACGCTGAAGCTTTCTTT. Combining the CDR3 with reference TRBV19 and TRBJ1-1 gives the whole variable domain DGGITQSPKYLFRKEGQNVTLSCEQNLNHDAMYWYRQDPGQGLRLIYYSQIVNDFQKGDIAEGYSVSREKKESFPLTVTSAQKNPTAFYLCASLSRRDAEAFFGQGTRLTVV.

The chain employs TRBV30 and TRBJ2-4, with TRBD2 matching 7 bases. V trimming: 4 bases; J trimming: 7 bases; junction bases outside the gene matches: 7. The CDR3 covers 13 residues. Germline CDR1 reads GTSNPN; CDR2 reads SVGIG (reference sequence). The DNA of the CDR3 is TGTGCCTGGACCACAAGCGGGGTCAACATTCAGTACTTC. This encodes CAWTTSGVNIQYF. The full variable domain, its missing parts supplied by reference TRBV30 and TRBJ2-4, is SQTIHQWPATLVQPVGSPLSLECTVEGTSNPNLYWYRQAAGRGLQLLFYSVGIGQISSEVPQNLSASRPQDRQFILSSKKLLLSDSGFYLCAWTTSGVNIQYFGAGTRLSVL.

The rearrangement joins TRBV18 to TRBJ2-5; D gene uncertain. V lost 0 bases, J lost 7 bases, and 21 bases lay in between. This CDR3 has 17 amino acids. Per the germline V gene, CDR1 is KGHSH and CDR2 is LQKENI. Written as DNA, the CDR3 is TGTGCCAGCTCACCACCGCAACAGACCTTCGGGTTTGGGACCCAGTACTTC. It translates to CASSPPQQTFGFGTQYF.

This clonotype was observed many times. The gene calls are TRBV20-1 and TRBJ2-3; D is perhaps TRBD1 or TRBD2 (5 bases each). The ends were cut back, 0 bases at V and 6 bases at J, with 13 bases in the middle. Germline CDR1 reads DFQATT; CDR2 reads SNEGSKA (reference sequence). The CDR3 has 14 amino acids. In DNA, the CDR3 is TGCAGTGCTAGAGATCTAGCCGCAGGGGATACGCAGTATTTT. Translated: CSARDLAAGDTQYF.

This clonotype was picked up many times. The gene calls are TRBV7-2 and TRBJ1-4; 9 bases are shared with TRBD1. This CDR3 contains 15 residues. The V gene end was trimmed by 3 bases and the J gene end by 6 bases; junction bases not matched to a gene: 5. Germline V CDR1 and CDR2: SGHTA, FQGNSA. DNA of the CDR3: TGTGCCAGCAGCTTCGGGGACAGGGAGGATGAAAAACTGTTTTTT. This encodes CASSFGDREDEKLFF. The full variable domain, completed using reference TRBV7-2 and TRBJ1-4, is GAGVSQSPSNKVTEKGKDVELRCDPISGHTALYWYRQSLGQGLEFLIYFQGNSAPDKSGLPSDRFSAERTGGSVSTLTIQRTQQEDSAVYLCASSFGDREDEKLFFGSGTQLSVL.

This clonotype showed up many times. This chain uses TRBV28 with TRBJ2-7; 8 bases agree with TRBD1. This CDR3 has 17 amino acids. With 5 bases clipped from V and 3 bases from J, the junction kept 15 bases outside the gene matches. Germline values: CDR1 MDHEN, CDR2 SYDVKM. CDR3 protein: CASSLYPGTGKYYEQYF. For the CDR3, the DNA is TGTGCCAGCAGTCTATATCCCGGGACAGGCAAATACTACGAGCAGTACTTC.

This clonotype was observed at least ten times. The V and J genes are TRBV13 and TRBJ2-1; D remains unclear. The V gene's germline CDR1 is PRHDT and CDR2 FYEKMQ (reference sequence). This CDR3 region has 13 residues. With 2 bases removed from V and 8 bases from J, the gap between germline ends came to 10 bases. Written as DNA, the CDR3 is TGTGCCAGCAGCTTAAACCCGGACCATGAGCAGTTCTTC. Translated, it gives CASSLNPDHEQFF.

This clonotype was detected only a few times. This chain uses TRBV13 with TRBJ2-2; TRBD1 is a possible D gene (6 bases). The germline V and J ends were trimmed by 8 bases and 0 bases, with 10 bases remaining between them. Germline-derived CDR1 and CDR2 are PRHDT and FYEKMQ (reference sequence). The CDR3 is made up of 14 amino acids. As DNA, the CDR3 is TGTGCCAGCCGACAGGTAACGAACACCGGGGAGCTGTTTTTT. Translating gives CASRQVTNTGELFF. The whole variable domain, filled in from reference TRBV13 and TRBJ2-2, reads AAGVIQSPRHLIKEKRETATLKCYPIPRHDTVYWYQQGPGQDPQFLISFYEKMQSDKGSIPDRFSAQQFSDYHSELNMSSLELGDSALYFCASRQVTNTGELFFGEGSRLTVL.

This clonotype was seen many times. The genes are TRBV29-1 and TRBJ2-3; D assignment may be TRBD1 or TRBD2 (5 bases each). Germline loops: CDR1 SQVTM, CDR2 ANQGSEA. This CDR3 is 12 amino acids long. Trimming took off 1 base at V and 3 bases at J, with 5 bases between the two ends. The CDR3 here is CSVEGGTDTQYF. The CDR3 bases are TGCAGCGTTGAAGGGGGGACAGATACGCAGTATTTT.

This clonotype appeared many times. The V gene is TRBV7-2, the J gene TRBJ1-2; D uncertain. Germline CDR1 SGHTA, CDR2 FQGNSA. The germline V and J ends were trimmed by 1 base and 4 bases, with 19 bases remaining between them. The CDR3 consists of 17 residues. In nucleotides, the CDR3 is TGTGCCAGCAGCTTAGGTGGTCTAACCGGGGTTGGCTATGGCTACACCTTC. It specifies CASSLGGLTGVGYGYTF.

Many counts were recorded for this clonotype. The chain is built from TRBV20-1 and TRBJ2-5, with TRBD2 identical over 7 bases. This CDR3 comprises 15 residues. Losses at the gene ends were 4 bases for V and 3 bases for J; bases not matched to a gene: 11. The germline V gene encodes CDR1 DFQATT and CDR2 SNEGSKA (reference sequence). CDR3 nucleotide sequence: TGCAGTGCTACATTACTCCCGGGGGGTAAAGAGACCCAGTACTTC. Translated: CSATLLPGGKETQYF.

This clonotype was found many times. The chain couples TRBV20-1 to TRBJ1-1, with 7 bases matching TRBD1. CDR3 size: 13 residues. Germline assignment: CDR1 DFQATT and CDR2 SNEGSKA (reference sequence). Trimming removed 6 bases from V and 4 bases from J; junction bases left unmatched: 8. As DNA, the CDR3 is TGCAGTGCAACGAACAGGGGTGGCACTGAAGCTTTCTTT. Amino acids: CSATNRGGTEAFF.

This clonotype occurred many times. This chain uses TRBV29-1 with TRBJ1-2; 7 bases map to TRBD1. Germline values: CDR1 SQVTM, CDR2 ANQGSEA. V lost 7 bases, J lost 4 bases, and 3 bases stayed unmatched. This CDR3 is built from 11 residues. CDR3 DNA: TGCAGCGCGCAGGGGGGCTATGGCTACACCTTC. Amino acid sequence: CSAQGGYGYTF.

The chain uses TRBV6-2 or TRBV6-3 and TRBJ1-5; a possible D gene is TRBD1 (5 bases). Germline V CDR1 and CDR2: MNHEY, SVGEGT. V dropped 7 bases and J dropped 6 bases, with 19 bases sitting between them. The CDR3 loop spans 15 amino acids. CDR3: CASIETLTESQPQHF. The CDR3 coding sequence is TGTGCCAGCATCGAGACATTGACAGAAAGTCAGCCCCAGCATTTT.

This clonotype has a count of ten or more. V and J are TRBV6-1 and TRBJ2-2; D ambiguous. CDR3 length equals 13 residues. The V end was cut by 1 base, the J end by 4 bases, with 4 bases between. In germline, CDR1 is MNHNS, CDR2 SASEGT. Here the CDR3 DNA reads TGTGCCAGCAGTGAAGTGGGCACCGGGGAGCTGTTTTTT. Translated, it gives CASSEVGTGELFF.

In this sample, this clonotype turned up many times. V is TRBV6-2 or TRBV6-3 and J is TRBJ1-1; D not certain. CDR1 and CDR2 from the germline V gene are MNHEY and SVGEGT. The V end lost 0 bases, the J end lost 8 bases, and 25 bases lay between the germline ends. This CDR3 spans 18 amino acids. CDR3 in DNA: TGTGCCAGCAGTTACTCGAGGAATGGGCGGCGTCGCGCTTTCGAAGCTTTCTTT. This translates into CASSYSRNGRRRAFEAFF.

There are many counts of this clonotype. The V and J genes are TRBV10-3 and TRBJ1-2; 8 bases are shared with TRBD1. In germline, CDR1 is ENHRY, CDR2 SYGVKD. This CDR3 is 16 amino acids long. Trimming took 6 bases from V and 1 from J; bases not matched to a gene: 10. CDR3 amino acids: CAIRPTGELVNYGYTF. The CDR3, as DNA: TGTGCCATCAGACCGACAGGGGAATTAGTTAACTATGGCTACACCTTC.

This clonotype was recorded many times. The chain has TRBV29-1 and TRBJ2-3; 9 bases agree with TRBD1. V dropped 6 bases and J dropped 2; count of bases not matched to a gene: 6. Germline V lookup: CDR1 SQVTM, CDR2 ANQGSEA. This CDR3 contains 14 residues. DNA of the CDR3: TGCAGCGTCCGACAGGGGGGTGTCACAGATACGCAGTATTTT. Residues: CSVRQGGVTDTQYF.

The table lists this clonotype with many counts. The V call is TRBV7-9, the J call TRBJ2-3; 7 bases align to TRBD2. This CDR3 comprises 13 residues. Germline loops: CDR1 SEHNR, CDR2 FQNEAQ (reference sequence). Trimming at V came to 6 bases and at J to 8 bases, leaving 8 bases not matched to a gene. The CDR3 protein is CASSSRAGLTQYF. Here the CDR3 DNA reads TGTGCCAGCAGTTCAAGAGCGGGGCTTACGCAGTATTTT.

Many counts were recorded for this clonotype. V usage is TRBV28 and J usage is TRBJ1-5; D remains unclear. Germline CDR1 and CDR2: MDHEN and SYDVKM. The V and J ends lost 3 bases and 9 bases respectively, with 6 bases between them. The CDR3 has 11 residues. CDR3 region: CASSLASPQHF. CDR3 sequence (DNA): TGTGCCAGCAGTTTGGCATCGCCCCAGCATTTT. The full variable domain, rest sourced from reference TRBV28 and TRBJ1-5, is DVKVTQSSRYLVKRTGEKVFLECVQDMDHENMFWYRQDPGLGLRLIYFSYDVKMKEKGDIPEGYSVSREKKERFSLILESASTNQTSMYLCASSLASPQHFGDGTRLSIL.

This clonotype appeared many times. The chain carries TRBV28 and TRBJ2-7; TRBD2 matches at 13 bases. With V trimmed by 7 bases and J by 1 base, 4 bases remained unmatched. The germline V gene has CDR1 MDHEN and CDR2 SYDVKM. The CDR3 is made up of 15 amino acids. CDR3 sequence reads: CASTWTSGGSYEQYF. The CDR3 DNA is TGTGCCAGCACCTGGACTAGCGGGGGATCCTACGAGCAGTACTTC.

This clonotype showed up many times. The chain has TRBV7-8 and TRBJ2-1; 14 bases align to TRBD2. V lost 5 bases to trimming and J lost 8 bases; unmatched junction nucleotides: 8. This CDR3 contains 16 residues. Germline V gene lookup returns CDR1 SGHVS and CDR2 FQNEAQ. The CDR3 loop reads CASSPRLAGGRDEQFF. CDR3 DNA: TGTGCCAGCAGCCCCCGACTAGCGGGGGGGCGTGATGAGCAGTTCTTC.

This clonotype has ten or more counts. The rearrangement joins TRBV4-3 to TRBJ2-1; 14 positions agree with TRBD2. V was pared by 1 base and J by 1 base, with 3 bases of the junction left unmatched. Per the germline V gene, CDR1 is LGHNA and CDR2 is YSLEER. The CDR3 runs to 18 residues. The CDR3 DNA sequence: TGCGCCAGCAGCCAAGGGACTAGCGGGGGGCCTTCCTACAATGAGCAGTTCTTC. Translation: CASSQGTSGGPSYNEQFF.

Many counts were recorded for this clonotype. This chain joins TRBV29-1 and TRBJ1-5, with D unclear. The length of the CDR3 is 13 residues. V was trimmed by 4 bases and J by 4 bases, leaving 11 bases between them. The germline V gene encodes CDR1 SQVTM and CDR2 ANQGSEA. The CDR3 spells CSVGPYGNQPQHF. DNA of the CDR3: TGCAGCGTTGGACCGTACGGGAATCAGCCCCAGCATTTT.

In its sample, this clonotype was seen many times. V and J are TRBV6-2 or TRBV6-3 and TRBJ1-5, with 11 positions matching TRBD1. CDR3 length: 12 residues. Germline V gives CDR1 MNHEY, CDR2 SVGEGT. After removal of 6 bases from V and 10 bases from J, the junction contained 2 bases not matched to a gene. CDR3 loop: CASSRTGGPQHF. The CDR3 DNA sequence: TGTGCCAGCAGCCGGACAGGGGGCCCCCAGCATTTT.

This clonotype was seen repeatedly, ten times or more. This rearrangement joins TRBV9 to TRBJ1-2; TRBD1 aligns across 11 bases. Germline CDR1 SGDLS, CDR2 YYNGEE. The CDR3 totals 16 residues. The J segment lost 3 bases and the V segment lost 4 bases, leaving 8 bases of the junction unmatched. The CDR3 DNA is TGTGCCAGCAGCTTCATACCGGGACAGGGGGACTATGGCTACACCTTC. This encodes CASSFIPGQGDYGYTF.

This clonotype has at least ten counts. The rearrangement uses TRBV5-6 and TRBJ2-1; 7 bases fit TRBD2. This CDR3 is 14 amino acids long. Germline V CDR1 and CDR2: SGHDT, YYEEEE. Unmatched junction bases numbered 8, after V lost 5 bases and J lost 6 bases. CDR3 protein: CASSEGGLGNEQFF. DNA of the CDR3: TGTGCCAGCAGTGAGGGAGGGCTAGGCAATGAGCAGTTCTTC. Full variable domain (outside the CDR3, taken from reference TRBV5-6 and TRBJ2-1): DAGVTQSPTHLIKTRGQQVTLRCSPKSGHDTVSWYQQALGQGPQFIFQYYEEEERQRGNFPDRFSGHQFPNYSSELNVNALLLGDSALYLCASSEGGLGNEQFFGPGTRLTVL.